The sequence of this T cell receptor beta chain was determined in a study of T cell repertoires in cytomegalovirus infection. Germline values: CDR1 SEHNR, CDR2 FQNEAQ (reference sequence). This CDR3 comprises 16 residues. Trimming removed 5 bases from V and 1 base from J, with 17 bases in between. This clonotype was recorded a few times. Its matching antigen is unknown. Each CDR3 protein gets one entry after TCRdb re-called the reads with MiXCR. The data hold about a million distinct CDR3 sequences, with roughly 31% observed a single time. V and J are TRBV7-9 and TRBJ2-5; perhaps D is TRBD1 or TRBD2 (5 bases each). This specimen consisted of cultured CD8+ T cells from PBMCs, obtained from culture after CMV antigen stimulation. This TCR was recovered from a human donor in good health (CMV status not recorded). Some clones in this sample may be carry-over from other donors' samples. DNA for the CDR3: TGTGCCAGCAGCCTTCCCGGGACCCGCTTCCAAGAGACCCAGTACTTC. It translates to CASSLPGTRFQETQYF. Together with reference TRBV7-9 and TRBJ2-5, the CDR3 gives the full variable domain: DTGVSQNPRHKITKRGQNVTFRCDPISEHNRLYWYRQTLGQGPEFLTYFQNEAQLEKSRLLSDRFSAERPKGSFSTLEIQRTEQGDSAMYLCASSLPGTRFQETQYFGPGTRLLVL.